These 29 T cell receptor beta chains came from one sample sequenced in a study of neoadjuvant anti-PD-1 for oral cavity cancer. TCRdb's table, derived via immunoSEQ multiplex PCR, lists solely in-frame clones and lacks some. The table lists about 80,000 clones, 84% of them singletons. The sample here was PBMCs, taken before nivolumab (anti-PD-1) treatment. All receptors derive from a person between 40 and 85 years old with oral cavity squamous cell carcinoma.

The CDR3 loop reads CASSLAGVAYEQYF. Here the CDR3 DNA reads TGCGCCAGCAGCTTAGCGGGAGTTGCATACGAGCAGTACTTC. The chain couples TRBV5-1 to TRBJ2-7, with 8 bases matching TRBD2. The V and J ends lost 2 bases and 4 bases, in that order; junction bases with no gene match: 5. The CDR3 runs to 14 residues. Germline V gives CDR1 SGHRS, CDR2 YFSETQ.

CDR3 sequence: CASRMEQYTGELFF. As DNA, the CDR3 is TGTGCCAGCAGGATGGAGCAATACACCGGGGAGCTGTTTTTT. The chain joins TRBV5-4 to TRBJ2-2; no definite D call. The CDR3 is 14 residues long. Per the germline V gene, CDR1 is SGHNT and CDR2 is YYREEE (reference sequence). V dropped 5 bases and J dropped 3 bases, with 11 bases sitting between them.

This clone was detected a few times. Other DNA sequences of this sample code for an identical CDR3. The chain links TRBV13 to TRBJ1-1; D unresolved. This CDR3 contains 14 residues. V was trimmed by 0 bases and J by 1 base, leaving 6 bases between them. Germline V CDR1 and CDR2: PRHDT, FYEKMQ (reference sequence). CDR3 protein: CASSLGGGNTEAFF. The CDR3 DNA reads as TGTGCCAGCAGCTTAGGGGGCGGGAACACTGAAGCTTTCTTT.

The V call is TRBV5-1, the J call TRBJ1-1; D gene uncertain. Trimming took off 3 bases at V and 2 bases at J, with 11 bases between the two ends. The CDR3 contains 14 residues. From germline, CDR1 is SGHRS and CDR2 YFSETQ. The CDR3 here is CASSSQSVNTEAFF. The CDR3 DNA sequence: TGCGCCAGCAGCTCTCAGTCCGTTAACACTGAAGCTTTCTTT.

This clone was picked up a small number of times. The chain carries TRBV10-2 and TRBJ1-1, with D uncertain. The CDR3 has 13 residues. Trimming left V 7 bases short and J 5 bases short, with 14 bases between. The germline V gene has CDR1 WSHSY and CDR2 SAAADI. In nucleotides, the CDR3 is TGCGCCAGCAAGGAGAGCAGTAGAACTGAAGCTTTCTTT. Translated: CASKESSRTEAFF.

The V call is TRBV20-1, the J call TRBJ1-5; D not certain. The germline V and J ends were trimmed by 4 bases and 6 bases, with 7 bases remaining between them. Germline values: CDR1 DFQATT, CDR2 SNEGSKA (reference sequence). CDR3 length: 11 amino acids. CDR3 amino acids: CSATEGQPQHF. The CDR3 DNA follows: TGCAGTGCTACAGAAGGTCAGCCCCAGCATTTT.

The chain carries TRBV7-3 and TRBJ2-7; 9 bases line up with TRBD1. Trimming at V came to 4 bases and at J to 6 bases, leaving 4 bases not matched to a gene. CDR1 SGHTA and CDR2 FQGTGA come from the germline V gene. The CDR3 has 13 amino acids. The CDR3 nucleotides are TGTGCCAGCAGCTCACGGGACAGGGCCGAGCAGTACTTC. As protein: CASSSRDRAEQYF.

The count of this clone is one. The chain links TRBV19 to TRBJ1-5; tentative D call: TRBD1 (5 bases). The V and J ends lost 5 bases and 4 bases respectively, with 12 bases between them. Germline V gene lookup returns CDR1 LNHDA and CDR2 SQIVND (reference sequence). This CDR3 is built from 14 residues. The CDR3 DNA reads as TGTGCCAGTAGTGCGGGGGATCAGAATCAGCCCCAGCATTTT. It is translated as CASSAGDQNQPQHF.

The chain combines TRBV9 with TRBJ2-1, with 9 bases aligning to TRBD1. The CDR3 spans 15 residues. The trim removed 4 bases at V and 7 bases at J, leaving 9 bases unmatched. Per germline, CDR1 SGDLS and CDR2 YYNGEE. The CDR3 region has the DNA TGTGCCAGCAGCCCCCGGGACAGGGATGGGAATGAGCAGTTCTTC. Translation gives CASSPRDRDGNEQFF.

The chain links TRBV5-1 to TRBJ2-1, with D tentatively TRBD1 or TRBD2 (5 bases each). The CDR3 is 15 amino acids. Germline V gene data show CDR1 as SGHRS and CDR2 as YFSETQ. V gave up 1 base and J gave up 5 bases, with 13 bases separating them. The CDR3 is CASSLPGSSNNEQFF. CDR3 DNA: TGCGCCAGCAGCTTGCCAGGGAGTAGCAACAATGAGCAGTTCTTC.

This chain joins TRBV11-1 and TRBJ2-1; 11 bases align to TRBD2. The CDR3 length is 16 residues. Germline-derived CDR1 and CDR2 are SGHAT and FQDESV (reference sequence). The junction had 10 bases not matched to a gene; V was cut back by 5 bases and J by 7 bases. Here the CDR3 DNA reads TGTGCCAGCAGCCCCTACTTACTAGCGGGAGCAAATGAGCAGTTCTTC. Translating it yields CASSPYLLAGANEQFF.

The chain recombines TRBV28 with TRBJ1-2; no reliable D call. Germline CDR1 is MDHEN and CDR2 is SYDVKM. V lost 10 bases, J lost 4 bases, and 25 bases lay in between. This CDR3 is 16 amino acids long. This CDR3 reads CATVRTGDPLGYGYTF. CDR3 nucleotide sequence: TGTGCCACCGTCCGGACGGGTGATCCCCTGGGCTATGGCTACACCTTC.

The chain recombines TRBV2 with TRBJ1-2; TRBD1 is a possible D gene (5 bases). Trimming left V 2 bases short and J 0 bases short, with 13 bases between. This CDR3 spans 16 amino acids. The V gene's germline CDR1 is SNHLY and CDR2 FYNNEI. The CDR3 spells CASSERGPTPNYGYTF. The CDR3 DNA reads TGTGCCAGCAGTGAACGGGGCCCGACCCCTAACTATGGCTACACCTTC.

The chain links TRBV9 to TRBJ1-1, with TRBD1 as a possible D gene (5 bases). Germline V CDR1 and CDR2: SGDLS, YYNGEE. This CDR3 region has 10 residues. V was trimmed by 9 bases and J by 10 bases, leaving 13 bases between them. This chain's CDR3 is CATPDGGAFF. The CDR3 DNA follows: TGTGCCACCCCGGACGGGGGAGCTTTCTTT. Supplemented by reference TRBV9 and TRBJ1-1, the full variable domain reads DSGVTQTPKHLITATGQRVTLRCSPRSGDLSVYWYQQSLDQGLQFLIQYYNGEERAKGNILERFSAQQFPDLHSELNLSSLELGDSALYFCATPDGGAFFGQGTRLTVV.

The chain links TRBV6-5 to TRBJ2-7; the D gene could be TRBD1 or TRBD2 (5 bases each). The CDR3 totals 13 residues. Germline V CDR1 and CDR2: MNHEY, SVGAGI. V lost 7 bases and J 4 bases, leaving 14 bases between the germline ends. CDR3 nucleotides: TGTGCCAGCACACCAGGGAGTCCGTACGAGCAGTACTTC. Its translation: CASTPGSPYEQYF.

The CDR3 protein is CASSWRQEKKGDQPQHF. As DNA, the CDR3 is TGTGCCAGCAGCTGGAGACAGGAGAAGAAGGGAGATCAGCCCCAGCATTTT. This chain connects TRBV12-1 to TRBJ1-5; no check of the table's D call, TRBD1, against the DNA was made. TRBV12-1 is noted as a pseudogene. The CDR3 has 17 amino acids.

The chain couples TRBV10-3 to TRBJ2-2; TRBD2 matches 7 bases. The CDR3 extends over 18 amino acids. CDR1 and CDR2 (germline): ENHRY, SYGVKD. V trimming: 0 bases; J trimming: 2 bases; junction bases outside the gene matches: 9. The CDR3 DNA follows: TGTGCCATCAGTGAGTCTGTGGGTCTAGCGGAAAACACCGGGGAGCTGTTTTTT. It translates to CAISESVGLAENTGELFF.

The chain combines TRBV6-1 with TRBJ1-1, with D perhaps TRBD1 (5 bases). Trimming removed 3 bases from V and 3 bases from J, with 11 bases in between. The germline V gene has CDR1 MNHNS and CDR2 SASEGT. This CDR3 spans 14 amino acids. In nucleotides, the CDR3 is TGTGCCAGCAGTGAGGGACTCATTTACACTGAAGCTTTCTTT. Translation: CASSEGLIYTEAFF.

This clone was counted a single time. V usage is TRBV14 and J usage is TRBJ1-2; D is unclear. Germline V gene lookup returns CDR1 SGHDN and CDR2 FVKESK. This CDR3 spans 14 amino acids. Trimming removed 2 bases from V and 4 bases from J, with 11 bases in between. CDR3 sequence: CASSQFGYSYGYTF. CDR3 nucleotides: TGTGCCAGCAGCCAATTCGGTTACAGCTATGGCTACACCTTC. Full variable domain (missing parts from reference TRBV14 and TRBJ1-2): EAGVTQFPSHSVIEKGQTVTLRCDPISGHDNLYWYRRVMGKEIKFLLHFVKESKQDESGMPNNRFLAERTGGTYSTLKVQPAELEDSGVYFCASSQFGYSYGYTFGSGTRLTVV.

The genes are TRBV6-5 and TRBJ1-3, with D unclear. Germline values: CDR1 MNHEY, CDR2 SVGAGI. The CDR3 length is 14 residues. With 6 bases removed from V and 0 bases from J, the gap between germline ends came to 9 bases. The CDR3 DNA sequence: TGTGCCAGCAGGGCCGGCGTCTCTGGAAACACCATATATTTT. This translates into CASRAGVSGNTIYF.

The chain is built from TRBV10-2 and TRBJ1-1, with D possibly being TRBD1 (6 bases). V lost 8 bases and J 3 bases, leaving 13 bases between the germline ends. This CDR3 is built from 13 residues. Germline V gives CDR1 WSHSY, CDR2 SAAADI. CDR3 DNA: TGCGCCAGCTACAGGGAGAGAGACACTGAAGCTTTCTTT. Encoded protein: CASYRERDTEAFF.

The chain has TRBV9 and TRBJ2-7; TRBD2 matches 11 bases. The germline V gene has CDR1 SGDLS and CDR2 YYNGEE. This CDR3 has 15 residues. The trim removed 2 bases at V and 7 bases at J, leaving 8 bases unmatched. CDR3 coding DNA: TGTGCCAGCAGCGTGGGGACTAGCGGCAGTGATGAGCAGTACTTC. Translated: CASSVGTSGSDEQYF. The full variable domain, completed using reference TRBV9 and TRBJ2-7, is DSGVTQTPKHLITATGQRVTLRCSPRSGDLSVYWYQQSLDQGLQFLIQYYNGEERAKGNILERFSAQQFPDLHSELNLSSLELGDSALYFCASSVGTSGSDEQYFGPGTRLTVT.

V and J are TRBV27 and TRBJ2-2; D might be TRBD2 (6 bases). Germline V gene data show CDR1 as MNHEY and CDR2 as SMNVEV (reference sequence). There are 15 residues in the CDR3. Deletions cut 6 bases from V and 6 bases from J, with 17 bases between. In nucleotides, the CDR3 is TGTGCCAGCAGCTTAGCCGTCGGCGGGGCCGGGGAGCTGTTTTTT. Its translation is CASSLAVGGAGELFF.

This rearrangement joins TRBV18 to TRBJ2-7; D may match TRBD1 or TRBD2 (5 bases each). With 5 bases removed from V and 4 bases from J, the gap between germline ends came to 9 bases. The germline V gene encodes CDR1 KGHSH and CDR2 LQKENI. The CDR3 is 12 residues long. CDR3 nucleotide sequence: TGTGCCAGCTCAGACGGGGCATACGAGCAGTACTTC. Translating gives CASSDGAYEQYF. The full variable domain, completed using reference TRBV18 and TRBJ2-7, is NAGVMQNPRHLVRRRGQEARLRCSPMKGHSHVYWYRQLPEEGLKFMVYLQKENIIDESGMPKERFSAEFPKEGPSILRIQQVVRGDSAAYFCASSDGAYEQYFGPGTRLTVT.

The chain carries TRBV9 and TRBJ2-4; 9 nucleotides line up with TRBD1. This CDR3 contains 16 residues. Germline trimming cut 0 bases from V and 0 bases from J; bases unmatched to any gene: 1. Germline V CDR1 and CDR2: SGDLS, YYNGEE. In DNA, the CDR3 is TGTGCCAGCAGCGTAGAGGGACAGGGAGCCAAAAACATTCAGTACTTC. Protein: CASSVEGQGAKNIQYF. The variable domain in full, completed from reference TRBV9 and TRBJ2-4, reads DSGVTQTPKHLITATGQRVTLRCSPRSGDLSVYWYQQSLDQGLQFLIQYYNGEERAKGNILERFSAQQFPDLHSELNLSSLELGDSALYFCASSVEGQGAKNIQYFGAGTRLSVL.

The chain combines TRBV9 with TRBJ2-1; D gene unclear. Looked up from germline, CDR1 is SGDLS and CDR2 is YYNGEE. The length of the CDR3 is 14 residues. The ends were cut back, 0 bases at V and 6 bases at J, with 10 bases in the middle. CDR3 in DNA: TGTGCCAGCAGCGTAGAGGCAGCTGTCAATGAGCAGTTCTTC. The encoded protein is CASSVEAAVNEQFF.

This chain uses TRBV2 with TRBJ2-5; D is ambiguous. The CDR3 consists of 13 residues. In germline, CDR1 is SNHLY, CDR2 FYNNEI. V shed 2 bases and J shed 3 bases, with 7 bases lying between them. In nucleotides, the CDR3 is TGTGCCAGCAGTGAATCGGCCAAAGAGACCCAGTACTTC. It specifies CASSESAKETQYF. Full variable domain (remainder filled in from reference TRBV2 and TRBJ2-5): EPEVTQTPSHQVTQMGQEVILRCVPISNHLYFYWYRQILGQKVEFLVSFYNNEISEKSEIFDDQFSVERPDGSNFTLKIRSTKLEDSAMYFCASSESAKETQYFGPGTRLLVL.

The chain carries TRBV19 and TRBJ1-5, with unresolved D. This CDR3 is built from 14 residues. CDR1 LNHDA and CDR2 SQIVND come from the germline V gene (reference sequence). Trimming shortened V by 1 base and J by 3 bases, and 7 bases separated the two germline ends. The CDR3 nucleotides read TGTGCCAGTAGTATAGGTGCGGCCAATCAGCCCCAGCATTTT. This codes for CASSIGAANQPQHF.

The chain employs TRBV11-2 and TRBJ2-5; TRBD2 might be the D (7 bases). V gave up 3 bases and J gave up 4 bases, with 12 bases separating them. The CDR3 consists of 14 residues. Germline loops: CDR1 SGHAT, CDR2 FQNNGV. The CDR3 spells CASSLEGGAETQYF. Here the CDR3 DNA reads TGTGCCAGCAGCTTGGAGGGGGGGGCAGAGACCCAGTACTTC. The full variable domain, rest sourced from reference TRBV11-2 and TRBJ2-5, is EAGVAQSPRYKIIEKRQSVAFWCNPISGHATLYWYQQILGQGPKLLIQFQNNGVVDDSQLPKDRFSAERLKGVDSTLKIQPAKLEDSAVYLCASSLEGGAETQYFGPGTRLLVL.